These 10 T cell receptor beta chains share one sample of origin, sequenced in a study of chemoradiotherapy in HPV16-positive cancers. The repertoire was sequenced with immunoSEQ multiplex PCR; TCRdb's copy has only in-frame clones and lacks some. The sample comprises 11,000 or so clones, more than 75% of which are singletons, and roughly 2% rests with the top ten. Specimen collection occurred from a patient who underwent chemoradiotherapy. Receptor source: a human donor with HPV-associated anogenital cancer.

This clone has a handful of counts. The chain couples TRBV29-1 to TRBJ1-2; D is perhaps TRBD1 (5 bases). Germline CDR1 is SQVTM and CDR2 is ANQGSEA. This CDR3 has 14 amino acids. With 7 bases removed from V and 0 bases from J, the gap between germline ends came to 15 bases. The CDR3 is CSASPGTANYGYTF. CDR3 coding DNA: TGCAGCGCTTCGCCCGGGACGGCTAACTATGGCTACACCTTC.

The V gene is TRBV5-1, the J gene TRBJ1-1; TRBD1 might be the D (6 bases). Trimming left V 5 bases short and J 2 bases short, with 10 bases between. There are 13 residues in the CDR3. CDR1 and CDR2 (germline): SGHRS, YFSETQ. CDR3 nucleotides: TGCGCCAGCAGTGCGGGGGCTAACACTGAAGCTTTCTTT. It translates to CASSAGANTEAFF.

The CDR3 DNA sequence: TGTGCCAGCAGCCCCGGGGCAACTAATGAAAAACTGTTTTTT. Translating gives CASSPGATNEKLFF. This chain connects TRBV6-6 to TRBJ1-4; D is undetermined. The CDR3 consists of 14 residues. From germline, CDR1 is MNHNY and CDR2 SVGAGI (reference sequence). V gave up 6 bases and J gave up 0 bases, with 8 bases separating them.

This clone was seen a single time. The chain recombines TRBV5-4 with TRBJ1-2; D is uncertain. Between the trimmed V and J ends, which lost 4 bases and 4 bases, there was a span of 14 bases. The CDR3 runs 14 residues. In germline, CDR1 is SGHNT, CDR2 YYREEE (reference sequence). CDR3 sequence reads: CASSPRGGRYGYTF. Written as DNA, the CDR3 is TGTGCCAGCAGCCCACGGGGAGGCCGCTATGGCTACACCTTC.

The chain carries TRBV7-2 and TRBJ1-6; a weak D match, TRBD1 (5 bases). The CDR3 contains 14 residues. Germline-derived CDR1 and CDR2 are SGHTA and FQGNSA. The germline V and J ends were trimmed by 2 bases and 6 bases, with 8 bases remaining between them. The CDR3 region is CASSLRQSNSPLHF. For the CDR3, the DNA is TGTGCCAGCAGCTTACGACAGAGTAATTCACCCCTCCACTTT.

This chain uses TRBV4-1 with TRBJ2-7; 11 positions agree with TRBD1. Trimming at V came to 1 base and at J to 6 bases, leaving 5 bases not matched to a gene. Germline-derived CDR1 and CDR2 are MGHRA and YSYEKL. The CDR3 totals 15 residues. CDR3 region: CASSQAGTGGVEQYF. As DNA, the CDR3 is TGCGCCAGCAGCCAAGCCGGGACAGGGGGGGTCGAGCAGTACTTC.

This clone showed up just once. V gene TRBV19 combines with J gene TRBJ1-5, with D perhaps TRBD1 (6 bases). This CDR3 has 14 amino acids. V shed 6 bases and J shed 1 base, with 10 bases lying between them. The germline gives CDR1 LNHDA, CDR2 SQIVND (reference sequence). CDR3 amino acids: CASSVTGSNQPQHF. The CDR3 region has the DNA TGTGCCAGTAGCGTAACAGGGAGCAATCAGCCCCAGCATTTT.

This sequence joins TRBV5-1 and TRBJ2-1; 8 bases map to TRBD2. CDR3 length: 17 residues. Per the germline V gene, CDR1 is SGHRS and CDR2 is YFSETQ. J gave up 8 bases and V 2 bases, and 15 bases lay outside the gene matches. DNA for the CDR3: TGCGCCAGCAGCTTCGGGAAATCGGGGGGGGGAAGCGATGAGCAGTTCTTC. Translation: CASSFGKSGGGSDEQFF.

The CDR3 bases are TGTGCCAGCAGCTTAGGCCGCGGTTCCACAGATACGCAGTATTTT. Its protein is CASSLGRGSTDTQYF. The chain combines TRBV7-3 with TRBJ2-3; D not certain. The V and J ends lost 2 bases and 2 bases respectively, with 11 bases between them. From germline, CDR1 is SGHTA and CDR2 FQGTGA. This CDR3 spans 15 amino acids.

The rearrangement links TRBV6-6 to TRBJ2-1, with 9 bases identical to TRBD2. This CDR3 is 16 amino acids long. Looked up from germline, CDR1 is MNHNY and CDR2 is SVGAGI (reference sequence). The J segment lost 7 bases and the V segment lost 6 bases, leaving 13 bases of the junction unmatched. The CDR3 DNA sequence: TGTGCCAGCAGCCCCCTTTTGGCGGGGGGGCCTAATGAGCAGTTCTTC. Residues: CASSPLLAGGPNEQFF.